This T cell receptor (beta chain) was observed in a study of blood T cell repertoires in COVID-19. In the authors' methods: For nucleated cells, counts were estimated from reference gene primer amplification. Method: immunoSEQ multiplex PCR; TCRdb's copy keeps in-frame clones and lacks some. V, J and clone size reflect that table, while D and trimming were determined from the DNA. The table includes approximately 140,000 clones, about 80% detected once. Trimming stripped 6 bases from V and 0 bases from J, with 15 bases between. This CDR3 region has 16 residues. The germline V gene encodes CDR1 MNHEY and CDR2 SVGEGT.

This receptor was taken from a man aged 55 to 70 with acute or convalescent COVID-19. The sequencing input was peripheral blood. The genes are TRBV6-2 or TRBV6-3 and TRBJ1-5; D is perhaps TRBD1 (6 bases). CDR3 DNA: TGTGCCAGCAGCAGATCAGGACAGAATAGCAATCAGCCCCAGCATTTT. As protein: CASSRSGQNSNQPQHF.